These 12 T cell receptor beta chains were sequenced from one sample in a study of cytomegalovirus exposure and HLA in healthy donors. Clones were sequenced by immunoSEQ multiplex PCR, and TCRdb holds only the in-frame ones, with some missing. The sample contains over 200,000 clones, over 65% of which appear only once. The sequenced sample consisted of PBMCs. These receptors were obtained from a woman aged 18-35 years in good health and CMV-seronegative.

About this clone itself: The germline gene is not matched at one end of the junction; a read error may be the cause. The rearrangement links TRBV14 to TRBJ2-3; D gene uncertain. CDR3 length: 11 amino acids. Per the germline V gene, CDR1 is SGHDN and CDR2 is FVKESK. Written as DNA, the CDR3 is TGCGCCAGCAGCCAGGTCGAACTGCAGTATTTT. Protein: CASSQVELQYF.

The J gene is TRBJ2-7, the V gene TRBV10-3; 8 bases are shared with TRBD1. Per the germline V gene, CDR1 is ENHRY and CDR2 is SYGVKD. The CDR3 consists of 14 residues. V lost 3 bases and J lost 2; bases outside the gene matches: 3. The CDR3, as DNA: TGTGCCATCAGTGACGGGACAGGAGCCTACGAGCAGTACTTC. Translation: CAISDGTGAYEQYF.

V is TRBV25-1 and J is TRBJ1-1; 8 bases align to TRBD1. Trimming removed 4 bases from V and 10 bases from J; junction bases left unmatched: 8. CDR3 length equals 13 residues. CDR1 MGHDK and CDR2 SYGVNS come from the germline V gene. The CDR3 sequence is CASSAGQGSIAFF. Written as DNA, the CDR3 is TGTGCCAGCAGTGCAGGACAGGGTTCAATAGCTTTCTTT.

This chain links TRBV11-3 with TRBJ2-7; D could derive from TRBD1 or TRBD2 (6 bases each). CDR1 SGHNT and CDR2 YENEEA come from the germline V gene. V lost 1 base to trimming and J lost 5 bases, with 9 bases between them. There are 13 residues in the CDR3. CDR3 residues: CASSLGGAHEQYF. DNA for the CDR3: TGTGCCAGCAGCTTAGGGGGGGCCCACGAGCAGTACTTC.

The chain employs TRBV27 and TRBJ1-2; D possibly corresponds to TRBD1 (5 bases). Germline V gene lookup returns CDR1 MNHEY and CDR2 SMNVEV (reference sequence). The CDR3 has 14 amino acids. V lost 3 bases, J lost 4 bases, and 12 bases lay in between. CDR3 in DNA: TGTGCCAGCAGTTTCGCCCAGGGTGTCTATGGCTACACCTTC. Its translation: CASSFAQGVYGYTF.

This clone was seen a few times. The chain links TRBV5-1 to TRBJ2-2, with 9 bases matching TRBD2. The germline gives CDR1 SGHRS, CDR2 YFSETQ. The CDR3 sequence is 16 residues long. The J segment lost 5 bases and the V segment lost 1 base, leaving 6 bases of the junction unmatched. CDR3 sequence reads: CASSLFLAGSTGELFF. The CDR3 bases are TGCGCCAGCAGCTTGTTTCTAGCGGGGTCTACCGGGGAGCTGTTTTTT.

V usage is TRBV2 and J usage is TRBJ2-7; TRBD1 is a possible D gene (6 bases). The V end lost 1 base, the J end lost 1 base, and 11 bases lay between the germline ends. The germline gives CDR1 SNHLY, CDR2 FYNNEI. CDR3 length: 15 residues. CDR3 bases: TGTGCCAGCAGTGAAGGAGGGGGTGAGTCCTACGAGCAGTACTTC. This translates into CASSEGGGESYEQYF.

CDR3 protein: CAWSLGSGSNQPQHF. The CDR3 bases are TGTGCCTGGAGCCTAGGATCGGGTAGCAATCAGCCCCAGCATTTT. J is TRBJ1-5 and V is TRBV30; D not certain. The CDR3 contains 15 residues. The germline V and J ends were trimmed by 3 bases and 0 bases, with 12 bases remaining between them. Per germline, CDR1 GTSNPN and CDR2 SVGIG (reference sequence). The whole variable domain, remainder taken from reference TRBV30 and TRBJ1-5, is SQTIHQWPATLVQPVGSPLSLECTVEGTSNPNLYWYRQAAGRGLQLLFYSVGIGQISSEVPQNLSASRPQDRQFILSSKKLLLSDSGFYLCAWSLGSGSNQPQHFGDGTRLSIL.

This chain uses TRBV29-1 with TRBJ2-5, with D perhaps TRBD2 (7 bases). CDR3 length: 14 residues. The V end lost 4 bases, the J end lost 5 bases, and 17 bases lay between the germline ends. Germline CDR1 is SQVTM and CDR2 is ANQGSEA. CDR3 in DNA: TGCAGCGTTGCCGAGGGGGGGGCGGCGGAGACCCAGTACTTC. Translated, it gives CSVAEGGAAETQYF.

This chain links TRBV9 with TRBJ2-5; perhaps D is TRBD1 or TRBD2 (5 bases each). This CDR3 spans 13 amino acids. Trimming shortened V by 4 bases and J by 5 bases, and 12 bases separated the two germline ends. CDR1 is SGDLS and CDR2 is YYNGEE in the germline V gene. CDR3 protein: CASSPTWGETQYF. The CDR3 region has the DNA TGTGCCAGCAGCCCCACGTGGGGGGAGACCCAGTACTTC.

This clone was seen only a few times. The chain couples TRBV4-1 to TRBJ2-1; unclear D gene. This CDR3 is 14 amino acids long. Trimming removed 2 bases from V and 4 bases from J, with 9 bases in between. The germline CDR1 and CDR2 sequences are MGHRA and YSYEKL. The CDR3 region is CASSQRPYYNEQFF. The CDR3 region has the DNA TGCGCCAGCAGCCAACGGCCTTATTACAATGAGCAGTTCTTC.

This chain connects TRBV30 to TRBJ1-1, with TRBD1 as a possible D gene (5 bases). The CDR3 contains 14 residues. Germline V lookup: CDR1 GTSNPN, CDR2 SVGIG (reference sequence). The V gene lost 2 bases and the J gene lost 3 bases, with 13 bases spanning the gap. The CDR3 DNA reads TGTGCCTGGAGTCGAGGAATGGGGGACACTGAAGCTTTCTTT. Amino acids: CAWSRGMGDTEAFF. Combining the CDR3 with reference TRBV30 and TRBJ1-1 gives the whole variable domain SQTIHQWPATLVQPVGSPLSLECTVEGTSNPNLYWYRQAAGRGLQLLFYSVGIGQISSEVPQNLSASRPQDRQFILSSKKLLLSDSGFYLCAWSRGMGDTEAFFGQGTRLTVV.